Below are 4 T cell receptor beta chains sequenced from a single sample in a study of T cell responses to AZD1222 COVID-19 vaccine. The method was immunoSEQ multiplex PCR; TCRdb's version includes in-frame clones alone and lacks a portion of them. There are around 63,000 clones in the sample; 85% occur only once, and roughly a fifth lies in the top ten. The material was peripheral blood, obtained on day 0 of AZD1222 vaccination. The receptors originated from an adult in good health.

The chain combines TRBV30 with TRBJ1-1, with TRBD1 matching 8 bases. Losses at the gene ends were 3 bases for V and 1 base for J; bases not matched to a gene: 7. Germline V lookup: CDR1 GTSNPN, CDR2 SVGIG (reference sequence). The CDR3 covers 15 residues. CDR3 in DNA: TGTGCCTGGAGGGTAAGACAGGGGCGGAACACTGAAGCTTTCTTT. As protein: CAWRVRQGRNTEAFF.

V usage is TRBV7-3 and J usage is TRBJ2-1; D could derive from TRBD1 or TRBD2 (5 bases each). CDR1 is SGHTA, CDR2 FQGTGA, per germline. The V gene lost 1 base and the J gene lost 3 bases, with 13 bases spanning the gap. The CDR3 consists of 16 residues. CDR3 residues: CASSLSSEGYYNEQFF. CDR3 in DNA: TGTGCCAGCAGCTTAAGCAGCGAGGGGTACTACAATGAGCAGTTCTTC.

V gene TRBV6-5 combines with J gene TRBJ2-3, with a weak D call TRBD2 (6 bases). This CDR3 has 15 amino acids. Looked up from germline, CDR1 is MNHEY and CDR2 is SVGAGI. Trimming shortened V by 5 bases and J by 1 base, and 13 bases separated the two germline ends. CDR3 region: CASSPTSSRTDTQYF. The DNA of the CDR3 is TGTGCCAGCAGTCCTACTAGCTCCCGCACAGATACGCAGTATTTT.

This chain connects TRBV7-6 to TRBJ2-1, with D maybe TRBD2 (6 bases). Germline V gene data show CDR1 as SGHVS and CDR2 as FNYEAQ. V lost 3 bases and J lost 7, with 16 bases in between. The CDR3 has 15 residues. The CDR3 spells CASSLRGAAGNEQFF. Here the CDR3 DNA reads TGTGCCAGCAGCTTGCGGGGAGCAGCAGGGAATGAGCAGTTCTTC.